These T cell receptor beta chains were read from a single sample in a study of CD8+ T cells in alopecia areata. The method was immunoSEQ multiplex PCR; TCRdb's version includes in-frame clones alone and lacks a portion of them. The repertoire consists of 150,000 to 200,000 clones, with 60% occurring once and the leading ten covering 0.95% to 1.1%. The material was CD4+ T cells sorted from blood, obtained at week 24, from a patient treated with tofacitinib. Every receptor here comes from a human donor with alopecia areata. Each CDR3 is given with its conserved first and last residue. A D gene is named only where the DNA matches it firmly. Expanded clones are given a class, and other clones once, few, many or no size at all.

. . TRBJ2-3 TRBV19 TGTGCCAGTAGTATTTCATTTCCCCCGGATACGCAGTATTTT CASSISFPPDTQYF
. . TRBJ2-3 TRBV7-2 TGTGCCAGCAGCTTAAGGGGACCAGCGATGGATACGCAGTATTTT CASSLRGPAMDTQYF
. TRBD1 TRBJ1-5 TRBV5-6 TGTGCCAGCAGCTTGGGGGCCGGGACAGGGATTCAGCCCCAGCATTTT CASSLGAGTGIQPQHF
. . TRBJ2-5 TRBV7-2 TGTGCCAGCAGCAGGACTTATCAAGAGACCCAGTACTTC CASSRTYQETQYF
. . TRBJ1-1 TRBV29-1 TGCAGCGTTGTGGAGGGCAAGGTGGACACTGAAGCTTTCTTT CSVVEGKVDTEAFF
few TRBD1 TRBJ1-1 TRBV29-1 TGCAGCGTTGGGAGCAAACAGGGGGTTACTGAAGCTTTCTTT CSVGSKQGVTEAFF
. . TRBJ2-3 TRBV7-9 TGTGCCAGCAGCTTACTGTCTAGCAGCACAGATACGCAGTATTTT CASSLLSSSTDTQYF
. TRBD1 TRBJ2-2 TRBV29-1 TGCAGCGCGGGACAGGCCACCGGGGAGCTGTTTTTT CSAGQATGELFF
few . TRBJ1-1 TRBV29-1 TGCAGCGGTAGAGGGCAGGGGAACACTGAAGCTTTCTTT CSGRGQGNTEAFF
. . TRBJ2-1 TRBV4-3 TGCGCCAGCAGCCAAGTGGCTGAGGTACATGAGCAGTTCTTC CASSQVAEVHEQFF
. TRBD1 TRBJ2-7 TRBV30 TGTGCCTGGAGTCGGGCAGGGGGCCTCTCCGAGCAGTACTTC CAWSRAGGLSEQYF
many . TRBJ1-5 TRBV6-5 TGTGCCAGCAGTTACTCGGTCATCCAGCCCCAGCATTTT CASSYSVIQPQHF
. . TRBJ2-7 TRBV10-3 TGTGCCATCAGTGAGGGGACGATCCGCTACGAGCAGTACTTC CAISEGTIRYEQYF
once TRBD1 TRBJ1-1 TRBV9 TGTGCCGCAGGAGGGGGCGCGAGGACTGAAGCTTTCTTT CAAGGGARTEAFF
few . TRBJ1-4 TRBV29-1 TGCAGCGCTCTTGGACGGGGTCAAAAACTGTTTTTT CSALGRGQKLFF
. . TRBJ1-5 TRBV7-2 TGTGCCAGCAGCAAAGACTATAGCAATCAGCCCCAGCATTTT CASSKDYSNQPQHF
few TRBD1 TRBJ1-6 TRBV7-2 TGTGCCAGCAGCTCGGGACAGCCCTCACCCCTCCACTTT CASSSGQPSPLHF
. . TRBJ1-6 TRBV14 TGTGCCAGCAGCCGAGGGGATCATTCACCCCTCCACTTT CASSRGDHSPLHF
. . TRBJ1-6 TRBV5-4 TGTGCCAGCAGCCACCGGTCGGGAAAGAGCTCCTATAATTCACCCCTCCACTTT CASSHRSGKSSYNSPLHF
. TRBD1 TRBJ1-2 TRBV29-1 TGCAGCGTTGAAACAGGGGATCATGGCTACACCTTC CSVETGDHGYTF
. TRBD1 TRBJ1-4 TRBV18 TGTGCCAGCTCACCAACAGGACAGGGGTCCGGTGAAAAACTGTTTTTT CASSPTGQGSGEKLFF
once . TRBJ1-1 TRBV30 TGTGCCTGGACAGATACGAACACTGAAGCTTTCTTT CAWTDTNTEAFF
. TRBD1 TRBJ1-2 TRBV2 TGTGCCAGCAGTGTTACAGGGGGCTCGGCATATCGCGGCTACACCTTC CASSVTGGSAYRGYTF
. . TRBJ2-7 TRBV29-1 TGCAGCGGTGGCCAGGACAGTTACGAGCAGTACTTC CSGGQDSYEQYF
. . TRBJ2-2 TRBV29-1 TGCAGCGTTGAGATACAGGGGAGGACCGGGGAGCTGTTTTTT CSVEIQGRTGELFF
. TRBD2 TRBJ2-3 TRBV30 TGTGCCTGGAGTGGTACTAGCGGGGGGAGCACAGATACGCAGTATTTT CAWSGTSGGSTDTQYF
. . TRBJ2-7 TRBV30 TGTGCCTGGAGTGTACAGGGTCCCTACGAGCAGTACTTC CAWSVQGPYEQYF
. . TRBJ2-2 TRBV15 TGTGCCACCAGCAGAGACCCGAACACCGGGGAGCTGTTTTTT CATSRDPNTGELFF
. TRBD2 TRBJ2-1 TRBV7-3 TGTGCCAGCAGCTTAATCGGGGGGAATTACAATGAGCAGTTCTTC CASSLIGGNYNEQFF
. TRBD1 TRBJ2-3 TRBV4-3 TGCGCCAGCAGCCAAGTCGGACAGGGGGCATCAGATACGCAGTATTTT CASSQVGQGASDTQYF
many . TRBJ1-1 TRBV2 TGTGCCAGCAGTGAAAGCGGAGGGACCATGAACACTGAAGCTTTCTTT CASSESGGTMNTEAFF
. . TRBJ1-1 TRBV5-1 TGCGCCAGCAGCCAGTCATCGACAGTTCCAACTGAAGCTTTCTTT CASSQSSTVPTEAFF
few . TRBJ1-2 TRBV30 TGTGCCTGGAGTGTTTCTATACGGGTAAACTATGGCTACACCTTC CAWSVSIRVNYGYTF